This T cell receptor (beta chain) was captured in a study of blood T cell repertoires in COVID-19. Authors' methods: Reference gene primers were amplified, and this amplification served to estimate nucleated cell counts. Only in-frame clones appear in the TCRdb table, and some are missing; sequencing was by immunoSEQ multiplex PCR. V, J and clone size derive from that table, while D and trimming were established from the DNA sequence. Of about 220,000 clones listed, 70% to 90% are singletons. Germline CDR1 SEHNR, CDR2 FQNEAQ (reference sequence). The V and J ends lost 1 base and 4 bases respectively, with 10 bases between them. The CDR3 length is 14 residues.

The specimen was peripheral blood. This chain joins TRBV7-9 and TRBJ1-1, with D tentatively TRBD1 (5 bases). The source is a woman in her seventies with COVID-19, enrolled during active disease. The CDR3 here is CASSLGQSFTEAFF. In DNA form, the CDR3 reads TGTGCCAGCAGCTTAGGACAGAGTTTCACTGAAGCTTTCTTT.